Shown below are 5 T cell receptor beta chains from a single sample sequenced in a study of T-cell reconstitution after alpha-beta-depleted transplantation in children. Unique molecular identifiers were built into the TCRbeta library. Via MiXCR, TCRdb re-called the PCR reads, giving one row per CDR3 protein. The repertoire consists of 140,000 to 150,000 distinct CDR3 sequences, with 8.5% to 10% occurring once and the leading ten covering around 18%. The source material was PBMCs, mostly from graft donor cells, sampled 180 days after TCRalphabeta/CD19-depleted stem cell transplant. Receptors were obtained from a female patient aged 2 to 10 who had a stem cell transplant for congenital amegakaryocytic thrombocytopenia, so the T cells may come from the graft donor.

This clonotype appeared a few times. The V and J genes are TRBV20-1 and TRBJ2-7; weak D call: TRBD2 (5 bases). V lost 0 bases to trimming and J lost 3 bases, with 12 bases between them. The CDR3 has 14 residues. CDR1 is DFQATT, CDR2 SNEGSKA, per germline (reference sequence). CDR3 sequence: CSARDLGLIYEQYF. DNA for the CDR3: TGCAGTGCTAGAGATCTCGGACTTATCTACGAGCAGTACTTC.

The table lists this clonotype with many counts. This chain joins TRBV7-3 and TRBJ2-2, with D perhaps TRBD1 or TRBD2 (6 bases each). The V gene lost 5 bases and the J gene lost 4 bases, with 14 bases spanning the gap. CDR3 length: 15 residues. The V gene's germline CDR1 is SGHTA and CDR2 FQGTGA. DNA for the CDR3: TGTGCCAGCAGCCAACTAGGGGGGAGCACCGGGGAGCTGTTTTTT. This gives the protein CASSQLGGSTGELFF.

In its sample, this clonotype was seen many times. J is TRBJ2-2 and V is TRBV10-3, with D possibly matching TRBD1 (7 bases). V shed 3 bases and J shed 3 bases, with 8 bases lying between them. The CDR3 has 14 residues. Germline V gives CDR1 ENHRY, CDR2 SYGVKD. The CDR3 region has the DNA TGTGCCATCAGTGACAGGGGGGACACCGGGGAGCTGTTTTTT. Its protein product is CAISDRGDTGELFF.

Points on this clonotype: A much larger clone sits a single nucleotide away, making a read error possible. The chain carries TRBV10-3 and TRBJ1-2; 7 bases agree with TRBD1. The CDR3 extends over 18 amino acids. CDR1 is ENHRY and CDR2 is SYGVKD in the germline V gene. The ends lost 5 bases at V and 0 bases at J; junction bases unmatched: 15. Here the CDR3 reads CAISLQGRQTPSNYGYTF. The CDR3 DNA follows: TGTGCCATCAGTTTACAGGGGCGCCAAACCCCATCTAACTATGGCTACACCTTC.

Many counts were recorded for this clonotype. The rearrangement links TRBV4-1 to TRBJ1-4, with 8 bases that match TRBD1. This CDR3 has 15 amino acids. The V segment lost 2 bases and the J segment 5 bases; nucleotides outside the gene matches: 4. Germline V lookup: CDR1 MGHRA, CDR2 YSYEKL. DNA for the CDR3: TGCGCCAGCAGCCAATGGACAGGGCAGAATGAAAAACTGTTTTTT. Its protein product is CASSQWTGQNEKLFF.